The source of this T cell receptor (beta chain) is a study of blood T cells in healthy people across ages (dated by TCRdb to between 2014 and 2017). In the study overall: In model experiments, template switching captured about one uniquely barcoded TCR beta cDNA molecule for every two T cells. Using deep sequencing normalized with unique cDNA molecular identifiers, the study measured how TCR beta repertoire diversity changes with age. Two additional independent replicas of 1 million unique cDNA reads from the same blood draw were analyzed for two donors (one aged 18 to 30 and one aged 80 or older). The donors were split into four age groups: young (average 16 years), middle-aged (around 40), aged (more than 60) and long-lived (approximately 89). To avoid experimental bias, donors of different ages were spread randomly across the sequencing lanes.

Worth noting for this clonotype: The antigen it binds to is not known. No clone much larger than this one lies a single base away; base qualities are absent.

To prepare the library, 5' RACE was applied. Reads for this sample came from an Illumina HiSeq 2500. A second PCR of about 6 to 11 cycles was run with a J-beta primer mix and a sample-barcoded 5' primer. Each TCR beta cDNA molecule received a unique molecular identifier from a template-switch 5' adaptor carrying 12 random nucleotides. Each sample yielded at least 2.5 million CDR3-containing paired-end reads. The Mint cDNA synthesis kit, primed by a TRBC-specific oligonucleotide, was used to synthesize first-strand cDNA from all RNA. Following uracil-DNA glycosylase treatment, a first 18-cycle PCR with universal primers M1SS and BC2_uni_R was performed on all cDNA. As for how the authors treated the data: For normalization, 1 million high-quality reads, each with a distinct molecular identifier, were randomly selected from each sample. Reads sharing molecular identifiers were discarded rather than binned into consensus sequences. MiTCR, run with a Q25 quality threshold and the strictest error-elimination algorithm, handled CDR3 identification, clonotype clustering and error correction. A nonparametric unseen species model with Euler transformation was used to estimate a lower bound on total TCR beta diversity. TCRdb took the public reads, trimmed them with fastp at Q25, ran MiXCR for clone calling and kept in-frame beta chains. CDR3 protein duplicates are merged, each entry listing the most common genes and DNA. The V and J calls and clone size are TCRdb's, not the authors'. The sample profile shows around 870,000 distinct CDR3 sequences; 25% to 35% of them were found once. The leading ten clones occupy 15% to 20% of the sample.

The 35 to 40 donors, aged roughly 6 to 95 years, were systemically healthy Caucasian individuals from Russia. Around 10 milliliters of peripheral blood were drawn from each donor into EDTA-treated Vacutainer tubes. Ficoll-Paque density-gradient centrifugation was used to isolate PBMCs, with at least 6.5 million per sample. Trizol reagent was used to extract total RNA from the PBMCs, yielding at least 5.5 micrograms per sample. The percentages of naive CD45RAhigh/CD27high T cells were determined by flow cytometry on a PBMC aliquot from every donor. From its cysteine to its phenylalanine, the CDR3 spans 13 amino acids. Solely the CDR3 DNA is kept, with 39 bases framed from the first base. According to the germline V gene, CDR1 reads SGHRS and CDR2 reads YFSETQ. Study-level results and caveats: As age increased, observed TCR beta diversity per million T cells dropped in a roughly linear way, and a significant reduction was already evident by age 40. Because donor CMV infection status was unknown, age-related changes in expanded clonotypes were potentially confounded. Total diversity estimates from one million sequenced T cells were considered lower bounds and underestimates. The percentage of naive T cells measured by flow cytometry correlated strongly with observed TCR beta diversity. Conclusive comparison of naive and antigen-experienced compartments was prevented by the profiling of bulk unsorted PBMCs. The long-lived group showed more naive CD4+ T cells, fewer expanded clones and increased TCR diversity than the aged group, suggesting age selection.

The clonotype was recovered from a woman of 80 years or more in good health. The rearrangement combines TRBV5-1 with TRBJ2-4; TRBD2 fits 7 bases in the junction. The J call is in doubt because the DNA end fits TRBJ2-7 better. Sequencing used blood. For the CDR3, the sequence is CASSSSGIDEQYF. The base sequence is TGCGCCAGCAGCTCCAGCGGGATTGACGAGCAGTACTTC.